The T cell receptor (beta chain) under discussion was sequenced for a study of blood T cell repertoires in COVID-19. The CDR3 spans 14 residues. J lost 1 base, V lost 7 bases, and 3 bases had no gene match. Germline V lookup: CDR1 MNHEY, CDR2 SVGAGI. Per the original methods: By means of reference gene primer amplification, nucleated cell counts were estimated. TCRdb's table, derived via immunoSEQ multiplex PCR, lists solely in-frame clones and lacks some. Clone size and V and J calls were adopted from that table, with D and trimming inferred from the DNA. This sample carries about 130,000 clones, approximately 82% of them seen once, and the ten largest clones take around a tenth.

This sequence joins TRBV6-5 and TRBJ2-3; 9 bases agree with TRBD1. The TCR originated in a man in his forties with active or convalescent COVID-19. The sequencing sample was made of peripheral blood. CDR3 amino acids: CASKTGGGTDTQYF. CDR3 DNA sequence: TGTGCCAGCAAGACAGGGGGAGGCACAGATACGCAGTATTTT.